This TCR beta chain emerged from a study of shared T cell receptors in the human thymus (dated by TCRdb to about 2021). A note on the overall study: The study examined how the human thymus generates shared, self-reactive T-cell receptor alpha chains.

About this clone: Its antigen has not been determined. Per-base quality was not reported, and no clone a single base away is much larger than it.

The library was produced with the immunoSEQ multiplex PCR assay. Held by TCRdb, this immuneACCESS table contains in-frame sequences only and omits some clones. Under half of the omission traces to an unresolved V gene where checked; the cause of the rest is unknown. For this sample the table gives about 660,000 clones, of which approximately 89% were detected only once. The top ten clones comprise 0.0094% of the sample. CDR1 and CDR2 are read off the germline V gene (reference sequence) as LNHDA and SQIVND. From cysteine to phenylalanine, the CDR3 is 14 amino acids long. Of all the DNA, just the CDR3 is kept, 42 bases in frame from base 1. A distance of 14 bases separates the germline ends of V and J, which lose 4 bases and 7 bases respectively. The same specimen was also included in a second study, on human thymus T cells. From that second study: Immunologically healthy infants undergoing open corrective cardiac surgery for congenital heart defects in Finland were used as donors. Thymus tissue was collected as surgical resects that were removed during corrective cardiac surgery. Biased V and J gene segment usage appeared to be present in both thymic and peripheral blood repertoires. The related research found that thymic TCR repertoires overlapped highly between unrelated individuals. The study characterized TCR alpha and beta repertoires from under 10 infant thymus samples and a few related peripheral blood samples. The infant donors were roughly 7 to 244 days old, and the cohort included a handful of males and a couple of females. Thymocytes were freed from the tissue by mechanical means and kept at -70 degrees C as pellets of roughly 8.5-31 million cells. Genomic DNA was extracted from frozen cell pellets with a QIAsymphony instrument. Using the immunoSEQ multiplex PCR assay, the TCRB and TCRAD loci were amplified from a standardized quantity of quality-controlled genomic DNA. Amplicons spanned the V(D)J region at a length sufficient to cover the CDR3 and identify V and J genes. Through the commercial immunoSEQ service, the amplicons were sequenced on an Illumina platform. Primer bias and sequencing errors were corrected as previously described, and TCRAD and TCRB were defined on the basis of the IMGT database. Repertoires were analysed with immunoSEQ Analyzer 3.0 and VDJTools, covering basic statistics, V/J segment usage, diversity estimates, rarefaction and pairwise overlap. Diversity was estimated with Chao1, ChaoE, Efron-Thisted, Shannon and inverse Simpson indices, and also on datasets down-sampled to the smallest sample. Repertoire overlap used strict matching of CDR3 nucleotide sequence, V gene and J gene, with Jaccard-based multidimensional scaling clustering. On average, thymus samples gave around 810,000 unique TCRB clonotypes, whereas blood samples gave around 84,000.

The chain links TRBV19 with TRBJ1-5; the D gene is unclear. This sequence originates from a boy in the first two years of life with a congenital heart defect. Donor details come from another sample of the same person, matched by shared clones. Sample: thymocytes. The CDR3: CASSTRQAVQPQHF. The base sequence is TGTGCCAGTAGTACCCGCCAGGCAGTGCAGCCCCAGCATTTT. The CDR3 plus the reference TRBV19 and TRBJ1-5 genes for the other parts give the full variable domain: DGGITQSPKYLFRKEGQNVTLSCEQNLNHDAMYWYRQDPGQGLRLIYYSQIVNDFQKGDIAEGYSVSREKKESFPLTVTSAQKNPTAFYLCASSTRQAVQPQHFGDGTRLSIL.